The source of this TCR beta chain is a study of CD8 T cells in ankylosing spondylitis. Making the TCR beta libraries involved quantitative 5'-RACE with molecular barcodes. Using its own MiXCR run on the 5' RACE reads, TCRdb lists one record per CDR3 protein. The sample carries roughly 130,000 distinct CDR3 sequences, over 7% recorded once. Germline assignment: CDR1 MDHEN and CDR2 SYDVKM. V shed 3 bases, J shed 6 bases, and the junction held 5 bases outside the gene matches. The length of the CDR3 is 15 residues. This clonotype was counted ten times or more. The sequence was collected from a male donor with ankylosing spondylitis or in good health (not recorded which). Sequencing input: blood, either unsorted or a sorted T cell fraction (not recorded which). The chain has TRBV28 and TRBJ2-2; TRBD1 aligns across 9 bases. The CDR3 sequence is CASSFLGQGAGELFF. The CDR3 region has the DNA TGTGCCAGCAGTTTTTTGGGACAGGGTGCCGGGGAGCTGTTTTTT.